The 16 T cell receptor beta chains listed next were all sequenced from one sample in a study of human T cells and chemical hapten exposure. Via MiXCR, TCRdb re-called the RACE reads, giving one row per CDR3 protein. This sample has around 82,000 distinct CDR3 sequences, with around 7% found just once. Time point defined: patch test 2, 6 weeks after DPC sensitization. Noted treatment: therapeutic diphenylcyclopropenone sensitization with weekly scalp DPC. The material sequenced was whole blood, taken in connection with sensitization to the hapten diphenylcyclopropenone (DPC). Every receptor here comes from a woman aged 25-40 years with alopecia areata. Some clones in this sample may be carry-over from other donors' samples.

J is TRBJ2-7 and V is TRBV5-1; D is perhaps TRBD1 or TRBD2 (5 bases each). The CDR3 length is 16 residues. The germline V and J ends were trimmed by 4 bases and 2 bases, with 19 bases remaining between them. Germline loops: CDR1 SGHRS, CDR2 YFSETQ. CDR3 nucleotides: TGCGCCAGCAGCCCCCGTGGGACGGTTGGACCCTACGAGCAGTACTTC. The encoded protein is CASSPRGTVGPYEQYF.

This clonotype was seen repeatedly, ten times or more. The chain links TRBV5-6 to TRBJ2-1, with D tentatively TRBD1 (5 bases). V dropped 2 bases and J dropped 12 bases, with 15 bases sitting between them. CDR3 size: 13 residues. Germline V gene data show CDR1 as SGHDT and CDR2 as YYEEEE. CDR3 amino acids: CASSFEGARGQFF. For the CDR3, the DNA is TGTGCCAGCAGCTTCGAAGGGGCTAGAGGGCAGTTCTTC.

The chain carries TRBV6-2 or TRBV6-3 and TRBJ2-1; 9 nucleotides agree with TRBD1. The J segment lost 8 bases and the V segment lost 2 bases, leaving 19 bases of the junction unmatched. The germline V gene encodes CDR1 MNHEY and CDR2 SVGEGT. This CDR3 spans 19 amino acids. CDR3 DNA sequence: TGTGCCAGCAGTTACACCCCCCGACAGGGGGTGAAGTACACCGATGAGCAGTTCTTC. Translation: CASSYTPRQGVKYTDEQFF.

The chain has TRBV12-3 or TRBV12-4 and TRBJ2-7; possible D gene TRBD1, 6 bases. The CDR3 has 16 amino acids. The germline V and J ends were trimmed by 3 bases and 4 bases, with 19 bases remaining between them. CDR3 in amino acids: CASSFIGWDMEYEQYF. DNA of the CDR3: TGTGCCAGCAGTTTTATAGGTTGGGACATGGAATACGAGCAGTACTTC.

This clonotype was seen at least ten times. The V gene is TRBV25-1, the J gene TRBJ1-4; TRBD1 is a possible D gene (6 bases). Germline CDR1 MGHDK, CDR2 SYGVNS. The V gene lost 1 base and the J gene lost 6 bases, with 15 bases spanning the gap. The CDR3 contains 16 residues. Here the CDR3 DNA reads TGTGCCAGCAGTGAATTTACGGGGGCGGTGGATGAAAAACTGTTTTTT. Its protein product is CASSEFTGAVDEKLFF.

This clonotype was found many times. The chain uses TRBV18 and TRBJ2-1, with D perhaps TRBD1 or TRBD2 (5 bases each). Trimming removed 3 bases from V and 8 bases from J, with 11 bases in between. CDR3 size: 13 residues. Germline V gene lookup returns CDR1 KGHSH and CDR2 LQKENI. In DNA, the CDR3 is TGTGCCAGCTCACCCAGGGCCGGGGATGAGCAGTTCTTC. Protein product: CASSPRAGDEQFF.

This clonotype was counted a few times. V gene TRBV2 combines with J gene TRBJ1-3, with 8 positions matching TRBD1. V lost 2 bases to trimming and J lost 3 bases; unmatched junction nucleotides: 3. CDR1 and CDR2 from the germline V gene are SNHLY and FYNNEI. The CDR3 sequence is 15 residues long. The CDR3 region has the DNA TGTGCCAGCAGTGAATGGGGGACAGGTGGAAACACCATATATTTT. Its translation is CASSEWGTGGNTIYF.

This clonotype was counted a few times. This rearrangement joins TRBV5-1 to TRBJ2-7, with 7 bases fitting TRBD2. CDR3 size: 14 residues. CDR1 is SGHRS, CDR2 YFSETQ, per germline. Trimming cost V 0 bases and J 3 bases; bases outside gene matches: 3. The DNA of the CDR3 is TGCGCCAGCAGCTTGGCACGGGACTACTACGAGCAGTACTTC. Its protein is CASSLARDYYEQYF.

The chain has TRBV3-1 and TRBJ1-1, with D perhaps matching TRBD1 (6 bases). CDR1 and CDR2 (germline): LGHDT, YNNKEL (reference sequence). The CDR3 length is 16 residues. The germline V and J ends were trimmed by 1 base and 4 bases, with 16 bases remaining between them. The DNA for the CDR3 is TGTGCCAGCAGCCAAGTATCCGGGGGCGTTAGCACTGAAGCTTTCTTT. It translates to CASSQVSGGVSTEAFF.

This clonotype showed up just a few times. The chain links TRBV11-3 to TRBJ1-1; 7 bases map to TRBD1. Looked up from germline, CDR1 is SGHNT and CDR2 is YENEEA. The CDR3 runs 15 residues. V gave up 1 base and J gave up 1 base; unmatched junction bases: 3. The CDR3 nucleotides read TGTGCCAGCAGCTTAGGGGGACAGAAGAACACTGAAGCTTTCTTT. Translated: CASSLGGQKNTEAFF. Complete variable domain (other parts from reference TRBV11-3 and TRBJ1-1): EAGVVQSPRYKIIEKKQPVAFWCNPISGHNTLYWYLQNLGQGPELLIRYENEEAVDDSQLPKDRFSAERLKGVDSTLKIQPAELGDSAVYLCASSLGGQKNTEAFFGQGTRLTVV.

This clonotype was seen ten or more times. This sequence joins TRBV10-2 and TRBJ2-2, with TRBD2 identical over 14 bases. V trimming: 8 bases; J trimming: 3 bases; junction bases outside the gene matches: 2. CDR1 WSHSY and CDR2 SAAADI come from the germline V gene. This CDR3 is 15 amino acids long. CDR3 protein: CASGLAGGHTGELFF. For the CDR3, the DNA is TGCGCCAGCGGACTAGCGGGGGGACACACCGGGGAGCTGTTTTTT.

This clonotype was observed many times. The chain uses TRBV5-6 and TRBJ1-2; D not certain. The V and J ends lost 1 base and 9 bases respectively, with 7 bases between them. CDR3 length: 11 residues. Germline loops: CDR1 SGHDT, CDR2 YYEEEE. The DNA for the CDR3 is TGTGCCAGCAGCTTGAACCAACGCTACACCTTC. It codes for CASSLNQRYTF.

This clonotype was seen at least ten times. The rearrangement uses TRBV29-1 and TRBJ2-7; TRBD1 might be the D (6 bases). Germline CDR1 and CDR2: SQVTM and ANQGSEA. The CDR3 runs to 12 residues. Between the trimmed V and J ends, which lost 3 bases and 3 bases, there was a span of 9 bases. CDR3 coding DNA: TGCAGCGTTGACTTAGGGGGCTACGAGCAGTACTTC. Its translation: CSVDLGGYEQYF.

The J gene is TRBJ2-4, the V gene TRBV30; 16 bases agree with TRBD2. After removal of 4 bases from V and 6 bases from J, the junction contained 12 bases not matched to a gene. CDR3 length: 18 amino acids. Germline V CDR1 and CDR2: GTSNPN, SVGIG (reference sequence). CDR3 protein: CAWTRAGTSGGAGNIQYF. CDR3 nucleotides: TGTGCCTGGACCAGGGCCGGGACTAGCGGGGGGGCAGGAAACATTCAGTACTTC.

The chain has TRBV2 and TRBJ1-2, with a tentative D call TRBD1 (5 bases). CDR1 SNHLY and CDR2 FYNNEI come from the germline V gene. Trimming removed 4 bases from V and 6 bases from J, with 21 bases in between. CDR3 length equals 16 residues. In nucleotides, the CDR3 is TGTGCCAGCAGTGGAGCGTGGTACCCGGGAGGGGATGGCTACACCTTC. Protein product: CASSGAWYPGGDGYTF.

For the CDR3, the DNA is TGTGCCAGCAGGGCCATTCGTCGGGGACCGAATTCACCCCTCCACTTT. The encoded protein is CASRAIRRGPNSPLHF. This chain connects TRBV12-3 or TRBV12-4 to TRBJ1-6; D is possibly TRBD1 (5 bases). V lost 6 bases, J lost 7 bases, and 19 bases lay in between. The CDR3 contains 16 residues.